This TCR beta chain was sequenced in a study of cytomegalovirus exposure and HLA in healthy donors. Study in general: The approximately 110 validation repertoires, a later analysis reported, used the same platform as the 600 to 850 repertoires from the first cohort. The study's findings and limits: As confirmed in vitro, a few CMV-associated chains were specific for CMV antigens.

V shed 5 bases and J shed 5 bases, with 16 bases lying between them. In germline, CDR1 is GTSNPN, CDR2 SVGIG (reference sequence). The CDR3 consists of 14 residues. With regard to this clone: Its antigen is not identified.

Data came from immunoSEQ multiplex PCR; TCRdb stores just in-frame clones and leaves some out. The table includes about 64,000 clones, around 90% detected once. The V call is TRBV30, the J call TRBJ1-5, with D possibly matching TRBD1 (5 bases). What was sequenced was PBMCs. The receptor was isolated from a woman aged 18-29 years in good health and CMV-seronegative. CDR3 sequence (DNA): TGTGCCTGGGGTTTTGGGCAGGGCTATCAGCCCCAGCATTTT. Its protein is CAWGFGQGYQPQHF.